This T cell receptor (beta chain) is from a study of blood T cells in healthy people across ages (dated by TCRdb to the mid-2010s). A note on the overall study: In model experiments, template switching captured about one uniquely barcoded TCR beta cDNA molecule for every two T cells. Using deep sequencing normalized with unique cDNA molecular identifiers, the study measured how TCR beta repertoire diversity changes with age. Four age groups were formed from the donors: young (average approximately 15 years), middle-aged (just under 40), aged (about 62) and long-lived (82). Donors of different ages were randomly distributed across sequencing lanes to avoid experimental bias. Using the same blood draw, the study looked at two additional independent replicas of 1 million unique cDNA reads for two donors, one aged 18 to 30 and the other aged 80 or older.

The protocol used for the library was 5' RACE. Sequencing instrument: Illumina HiSeq 2500. A second about 7 to 12 cycle PCR used a sample-barcoded 5' primer and a J-beta primer mix. A template-switch 5' adaptor carrying 12 random nucleotides introduced a unique molecular identifier onto each TCR beta cDNA molecule. Each sample yielded at least 3 million CDR3-containing paired-end reads. All of the RNA was converted into first-strand cDNA using the Mint cDNA synthesis kit, with a TRBC-specific oligonucleotide serving as the primer. Following uracil-DNA glycosylase treatment, all cDNA underwent a first 18-cycle PCR with the universal primers M1SS and BC2_uni_R. Per the source publication's procedure: For normalization, 1 million high-quality reads were randomly selected from each sample, with every read carrying a distinct molecular identifier. Reads with shared molecular identifiers were discarded instead of being binned into consensus sequences. CDR3 identification, clonotype clustering and error correction used MiTCR with a Q25 quality threshold and the strictest error-elimination algorithm. A nonparametric unseen species model using Euler transformation provided a lower-bound estimate of total TCR beta diversity. TCRdb handled the public reads itself, with Q25 trimming in fastp and clone calling in MiXCR, and kept productive beta chains. Entries are consolidated by CDR3 protein sequence, retaining the most common genes and DNA. The V and J calls and clone size come from TCRdb's table, not from the authors' own analysis. This sample holds some 1.7 million distinct CDR3 sequences; roughly 28% were observed only once. The top ten constitute about 7.7% of the sample.

This clonotype was seen repeatedly, ten times or more. There is no known antigen for this receptor. Base qualities are missing; no much larger clone stands one base away. Donors were around 37 systemically healthy Caucasian individuals from Russia aged roughly 6 to 90 years. Roughly 9 milliliters of peripheral blood were drawn from each donor into EDTA-treated Vacutainer tubes. Ficoll-Paque density-gradient centrifugation was used to isolate PBMCs, with at least 6 million per sample. Total RNA was extracted from PBMCs with Trizol reagent, with at least 6 micrograms obtained per sample. Naive CD45RAhigh/CD27high T cell percentages were measured by flow cytometry on a PBMC aliquot from every donor. Measured from the cysteine to the phenylalanine, the CDR3 is 10 residues long. Only CDR3 DNA is held: 30 bases, read in frame from base 1. V drops 10 bases and J drops 3 bases, leaving 6 bases in between. Per the germline V gene, KGHDR is the CDR1 and SFDVKD is the CDR2.

What the research found in general, with its limitations: The CMV infection status of donors was not known, potentially confounding age-related changes in expanded clonotypes. Compared with the aged group, more naive CD4+ T cells, fewer expanded clones and increased TCR diversity were shown by the long-lived group, suggesting age selection. Observed TCR beta diversity per million T cells fell roughly linearly with age, and a significant reduction was already apparent by age roughly 40. There was a strong correlation between observed TCR beta diversity and the percentage of naive T cells measured by flow cytometry. Total diversity estimates from one million sequenced T cells were considered lower bounds and underestimates. Conclusive comparison of naive and antigen-experienced compartments was prevented by the profiling of bulk unsorted PBMCs.

The material sequenced was blood. This receptor was obtained from a woman aged 25-40 years in good health. The rearranged segments are TRBV24-1 and TRBJ2-7, with no confidently assigned D gene. The DNA sequence reads TGTGCCACTCTCTACTACGAGCAGTACTTC. This translates into CATLYYEQYF.